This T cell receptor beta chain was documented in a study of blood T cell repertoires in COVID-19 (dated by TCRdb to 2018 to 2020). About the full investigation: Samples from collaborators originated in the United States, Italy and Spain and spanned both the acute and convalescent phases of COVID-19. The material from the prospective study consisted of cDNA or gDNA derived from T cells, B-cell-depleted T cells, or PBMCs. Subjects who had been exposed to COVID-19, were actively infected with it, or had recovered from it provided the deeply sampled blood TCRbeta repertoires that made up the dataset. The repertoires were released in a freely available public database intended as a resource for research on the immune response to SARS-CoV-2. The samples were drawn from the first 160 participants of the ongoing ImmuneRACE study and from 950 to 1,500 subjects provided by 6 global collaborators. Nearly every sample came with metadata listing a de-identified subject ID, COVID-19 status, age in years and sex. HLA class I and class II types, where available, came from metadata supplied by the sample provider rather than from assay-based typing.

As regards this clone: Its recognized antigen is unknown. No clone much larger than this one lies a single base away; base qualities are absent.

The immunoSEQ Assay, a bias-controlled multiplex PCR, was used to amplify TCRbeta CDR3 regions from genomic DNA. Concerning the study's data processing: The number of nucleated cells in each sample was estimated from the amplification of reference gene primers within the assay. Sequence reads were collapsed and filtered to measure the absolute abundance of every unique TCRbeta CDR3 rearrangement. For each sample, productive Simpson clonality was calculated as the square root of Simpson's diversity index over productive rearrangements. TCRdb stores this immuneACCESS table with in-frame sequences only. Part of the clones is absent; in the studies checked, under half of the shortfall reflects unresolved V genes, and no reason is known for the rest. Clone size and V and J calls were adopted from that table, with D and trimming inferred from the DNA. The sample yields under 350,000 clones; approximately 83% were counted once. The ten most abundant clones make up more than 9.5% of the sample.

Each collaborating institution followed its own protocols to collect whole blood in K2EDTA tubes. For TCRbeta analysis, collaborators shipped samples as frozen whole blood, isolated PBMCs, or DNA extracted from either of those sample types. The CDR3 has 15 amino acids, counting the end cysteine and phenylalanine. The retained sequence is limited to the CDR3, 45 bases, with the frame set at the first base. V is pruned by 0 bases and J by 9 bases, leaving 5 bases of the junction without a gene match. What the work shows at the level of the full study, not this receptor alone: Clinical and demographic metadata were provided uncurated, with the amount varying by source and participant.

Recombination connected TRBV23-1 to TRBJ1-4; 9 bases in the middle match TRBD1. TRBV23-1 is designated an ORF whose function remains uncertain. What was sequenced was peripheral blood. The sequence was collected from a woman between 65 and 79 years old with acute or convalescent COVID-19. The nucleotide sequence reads TGCGCCAGCAGTCAATCGGGGACAGGGAACCAAAAACTGTTTTTT. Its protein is CASSQSGTGNQKLFF.